This T cell receptor beta chain appears in the sequencing data of a study of blood T cell repertoires in COVID-19. Study summary: Acute and convalescent COVID-19 specimens originated in the United States, Italy and Spain.

This clone has more than one count but fewer than ten. Some clones are missing from TCRdb's copy, which holds only in-frame ones; the method was immunoSEQ multiplex PCR. The data contain approximately 200,000 clones, just over 85% of them seen just once; the ten biggest clones take up around 1.5%. This CDR3 spans 16 amino acids. V was pared by 3 bases and J by 2 bases, with 5 bases of the junction left unmatched. CDR1 SGHTA and CDR2 FQGNSA come from the germline V gene. The TCR comes from a man between 18 and 29 years old with active or convalescent COVID-19. Input material: peripheral blood. The genes are TRBV7-2 and TRBJ1-5; 9 bases agree with TRBD1. CDR3 DNA sequence: TGTGCCAGCAGCTTTACAGGGGGCGCTGGCAATCAGCCCCAGCATTTT. This gives the protein CASSFTGGAGNQPQHF.